The 31 T cell receptor beta chains reported below all come from one sample, sequenced in a study of persistence of HIV-infected CD4 T cells. Cells were stimulated nonspecifically with anti-CD3/anti-CD28 magnetic beads. Sorting selected CD4+ T cells upregulating both CD40 ligand and CD69. No antigen has been identified for these receptors. The libraries were made with immunoSEQ version 4 in survey mode. Clones were read by immunoSEQ multiplex PCR, and TCRdb kept only the in-frame ones, dropping some. The sample consists of some 50,000 clones, about 90% of them appearing once. This material consisted of CD4+ T cells sorted from PBMCs after roughly 17-hour stimulation, taken from a patient who received antiretroviral therapy. The receptors originated from an adult woman with HIV who was CMV-seropositive.

The chain links TRBV5-1 to TRBJ1-1; weak D call: TRBD1 (5 bases). V shed 2 bases and J shed 6 bases, with 14 bases lying between them. The CDR3 loop spans 14 amino acids. Germline CDR1 reads SGHRS; CDR2 reads YFSETQ. The CDR3 is CASSFWGLGAEAFF. The DNA of the CDR3 is TGCGCCAGCAGCTTTTGGGGCTTGGGGGCTGAAGCTTTCTTT.

This clone was picked up one time. V gene TRBV19 combines with J gene TRBJ1-1, with a weak D call TRBD1 (5 bases). V lost 6 bases to trimming and J lost 6 bases, with 17 bases between them. The CDR3 sequence is 14 residues long. The germline gives CDR1 LNHDA, CDR2 SQIVND (reference sequence). The CDR3, as DNA: TGTGCCAGTAGATCCCAGGGCGACGGGGCTGAAGCTTTCTTT. Its protein is CASRSQGDGAEAFF.

CDR3 sequence reads: CASSTRDQASGYEQYF. Written as DNA, the CDR3 is TGTGCCAGCAGTACCCGGGACCAAGCCTCCGGCTACGAGCAGTACTTC. The genes are TRBV27 and TRBJ2-7; D is tentatively TRBD1 or TRBD2 (5 bases each). The germline V gene encodes CDR1 MNHEY and CDR2 SMNVEV (reference sequence). The CDR3 is 16 residues long. V shed 5 bases and J shed 3 bases, with 20 bases lying between them.

The rearrangement uses TRBV10-1 and TRBJ2-1; a weak D match, TRBD2 (5 bases). This CDR3 is built from 15 residues. CDR1 is WNHNN and CDR2 is SYGVQD in the germline V gene (reference sequence). Trimming removed 5 bases at V and 13 bases at J, with 24 bases between. DNA of the CDR3: TGCGCCAGCAGTAGAAATGACGAAACCCTAGCATCCCAGTTCTTC. It codes for CASSRNDETLASQFF.

This sequence joins TRBV6-5 and TRBJ2-5; D not resolved. Trimming stripped 8 bases from V and 4 bases from J, with 8 bases between. The CDR3 spans 11 residues. The germline gives CDR1 MNHEY, CDR2 SVGAGI. CDR3 DNA sequence: TGTGCCAGCCGGGTCGGAGAGACCCAGTACTTC. Its translation: CASRVGETQYF.

The rearrangement uses TRBV18 and TRBJ1-6, with 9 bases aligning to TRBD1. V was clipped by 0 bases and J by 10 bases; unmatched bases: 4. Germline CDR1 KGHSH, CDR2 LQKENI. The CDR3 extends over 15 amino acids. The CDR3 bases are TGTGCCAGCTCACCACCGGGACAGGGCGCGTCACCCCTCCACTTT. Protein sequence: CASSPPGQGASPLHF.

This clone was seen more than once but under ten times. The chain combines TRBV14 with TRBJ1-4; the D gene is possibly TRBD1 (5 bases). The CDR3 is 13 amino acids. Germline values: CDR1 SGHDN, CDR2 FVKESK. V was clipped by 1 base and J by 14 bases, with 14 bases between them. This CDR3 reads CASSQARDVGLFF. In DNA, the CDR3 is TGTGCCAGCAGCCAAGCCAGGGATGTAGGGCTGTTTTTT.

This rearrangement joins TRBV7-3 to TRBJ2-7; D might be TRBD1 (6 bases). This CDR3 has 14 residues. V lost 6 bases to trimming and J lost 0 bases, with 12 bases between them. Germline assignment: CDR1 SGHTA and CDR2 FQGTGA. The CDR3 nucleotides are TGTGCCAGCAGTAGTGACAGGAGCTCCTACGAGCAGTACTTC. This codes for CASSSDRSSYEQYF. Full variable domain (outside the CDR3, taken from reference TRBV7-3 and TRBJ2-7): GAGVSQTPSNKVTEKGKYVELRCDPISGHTALYWYRQSLGQGPEFLIYFQGTGAADDSGLPNDRFFAVRPEGSVSTLKIQRTERGDSAVYLCASSSDRSSYEQYFGPGTRLTVT.

The CDR3, as DNA: TGTGCCACCAGTCAGGCCAGGGGTAGCCAAGAGACCCAGTACTTC. The encoded protein is CATSQARGSQETQYF. The V call is TRBV24-1, the J call TRBJ2-5; weak D call: TRBD1 (6 bases). CDR3 length: 15 amino acids. Trimming took 6 bases from V and 1 from J, leaving 14 bases between them. The germline gives CDR1 KGHDR, CDR2 SFDVKD.

This clone was seen just once. The chain employs TRBV28 and TRBJ1-6, with D perhaps TRBD1 (6 bases). The length of the CDR3 is 16 residues. The germline CDR1 and CDR2 sequences are MDHEN and SYDVKM. V lost 5 bases and J 5 bases, leaving 16 bases between the germline ends. The CDR3 DNA sequence: TGTGCCAGCAGTGTCCTGAGGGGGGAAAATAATTCACCCCTCCACTTT. Its translation: CASSVLRGENNSPLHF.

As DNA, the CDR3 is TGTGCCATCAAGGGCGGGGGGGCCGGTGAGCAGTTCTTC. The encoded protein is CAIKGGGAGEQFF. The chain carries TRBV10-3 and TRBJ2-1; 9 bases are a match to TRBD2. Germline lookup yields CDR1 ENHRY and CDR2 SYGVKD. Germline trimming cut 7 bases from V and 9 bases from J; bases unmatched to any gene: 7. The CDR3 has 13 amino acids.

J is TRBJ2-5 and V is TRBV27; no definite D call. There are 15 residues in the CDR3. The V gene's germline CDR1 is MNHEY and CDR2 SMNVEV (reference sequence). V was cut by 0 bases and J by 5 bases, with 13 bases left in between. The CDR3 bases are TGTGCCAGCAGTTTATCTGTGACATTAATGGAGACCCAGTACTTC. Amino acid sequence: CASSLSVTLMETQYF.

This clone was counted once. V usage is TRBV7-2 and J usage is TRBJ1-3; maybe TRBD1 (6 bases). Between the trimmed V and J ends, which lost 2 bases and 4 bases, there was a span of 15 bases. This CDR3 spans 16 amino acids. Per germline, CDR1 SGHTA and CDR2 FQGNSA. CDR3 nucleotide sequence: TGTGCCAGCAGCTTAAACCCCCTGGGGGCCGGAAACACCATATATTTT. Its protein product is CASSLNPLGAGNTIYF. Variable domain in full (rest from reference TRBV7-2 and TRBJ1-3): GAGVSQSPSNKVTEKGKDVELRCDPISGHTALYWYRQSLGQGLEFLIYFQGNSAPDKSGLPSDRFSAERTGGSVSTLTIQRTQQEDSAVYLCASSLNPLGAGNTIYFGEGSWLTVV.

This clone has just one count. The chain links TRBV6-4 to TRBJ2-1, with TRBD2 identical over 8 bases. Germline V lookup: CDR1 MRHNA, CDR2 SNTAGT. J lost 3 bases, V lost 3 bases, and 1 base had no gene match. The CDR3 totals 14 residues. CDR3 loop: CASSERGVYNEQFF. For the CDR3, the DNA is TGTGCCAGCAGTGAGCGGGGGGTCTACAATGAGCAGTTCTTC.

The chain combines TRBV3-1 (or the pseudogene TRBV3-2) with TRBJ2-2; D remains ambiguous. The V and J ends lost 1 base and 8 bases respectively, with 2 bases between them. Germline CDR1 and CDR2: LGHDT and YNNKEL (reference sequence). The CDR3 has 11 amino acids. The CDR3 loop reads CASSQGGELFF. In DNA form, the CDR3 reads TGTGCCAGCAGCCAAGGGGGGGAGCTGTTTTTT.

This chain connects TRBV7-2 to TRBJ2-6; D is unresolved. V was clipped by 1 base and J by 1 base, with 8 bases between them. The V gene's germline CDR1 is SGHTA and CDR2 FQGNSA. The CDR3 is 16 amino acids. The CDR3 is CASSLGGLSGANVLTF. DNA of the CDR3: TGTGCCAGCAGCTTAGGGGGATTGTCTGGGGCCAACGTCCTGACTTTC.

The rearrangement links TRBV15 to TRBJ1-5; D is ambiguous. CDR1 and CDR2 (germline): LNHNV, YYDKDF (reference sequence). V lost 3 bases to trimming and J lost 6 bases, with 18 bases between them. The CDR3 consists of 16 residues. The CDR3 sequence is CATSRTHGEGSQPQHF. Written as DNA, the CDR3 is TGTGCCACCAGCAGGACCCATGGGGAAGGGAGTCAGCCCCAGCATTTT.

The V gene is TRBV29-1, the J gene TRBJ2-2; D is perhaps TRBD1 (5 bases). Germline assignment: CDR1 SQVTM and CDR2 ANQGSEA. V lost 5 bases and J lost 7, with 14 bases in between. This CDR3 has 13 residues. For the CDR3, the DNA is TGCAGCGTTAACGCCAGGGATGGCGGGGAGCTGTTTTTT. Residues: CSVNARDGGELFF.

Here the CDR3 reads CASCESRNGYGYTF. DNA for the CDR3: TGTGCCAGCTGCGAATCCCGAAATGGCTATGGCTACACCTTC. J is TRBJ1-2 and V is TRBV28; no firm D call. The V end lost 8 bases, the J end lost 4 bases, and 17 bases lay between the germline ends. Germline V CDR1 and CDR2: MDHEN, SYDVKM. This CDR3 spans 14 amino acids.

This chain joins TRBV7-2 and TRBJ1-6; the D is unclear. Germline V lookup: CDR1 SGHTA, CDR2 FQGNSA. The CDR3 is 15 amino acids. The V end lost 1 base, the J end lost 3 bases, and 7 bases lay between the germline ends. The CDR3, as DNA: TGTGCCAGCAGCTTAGTGGGGAACTATAATTCACCCCTCCACTTT. Translating it yields CASSLVGNYNSPLHF.

The chain uses TRBV2 and TRBJ2-7; D is possibly TRBD2 (5 bases). The CDR3 extends over 13 amino acids. Trimming cost V 4 bases and J 11 bases, with 18 bases left between them. Germline lookup yields CDR1 SNHLY and CDR2 FYNNEI. The CDR3 protein is CASSAGRGLLEYF. The CDR3 nucleotides read TGTGCCAGCAGTGCCGGCAGAGGGTTGTTAGAGTACTTC. The entire variable domain, with the rest obtained from reference TRBV2 and TRBJ2-7, is as follows: EPEVTQTPSHQVTQMGQEVILRCVPISNHLYFYWYRQILGQKVEFLVSFYNNEISEKSEIFDDQFSVERPDGSNFTLKIRSTKLEDSAMYFCASSAGRGLLEYFGPGTRLTVT.

The chain joins TRBV5-1 to TRBJ2-7; TRBD1 agrees at 8 bases. This CDR3 has 17 amino acids. V lost 0 bases, J lost 0 bases, and 8 bases stayed unmatched. The germline V gene has CDR1 SGHRS and CDR2 YFSETQ. DNA of the CDR3: TGCGCCAGCAGCTTGGCCAGACAGGGGAAGAGCTCCTACGAGCAGTACTTC. Protein: CASSLARQGKSSYEQYF.

V is TRBV28 and J is TRBJ1-3; 8 bases map to TRBD1. This CDR3 contains 17 residues. CDR1 MDHEN and CDR2 SYDVKM come from the germline V gene. V dropped 6 bases and J dropped 2; count of bases not matched to a gene: 12. DNA for the CDR3: TGTGCCAGCAGCGGTTGGACAGGGTCATTACCTGGAAACACCATATATTTT. Translated, it gives CASSGWTGSLPGNTIYF.

V and J are TRBV6-1 and TRBJ2-3; D call uncertain. CDR1 MNHNS and CDR2 SASEGT come from the germline V gene. CDR3 length: 12 amino acids. V was clipped by 5 bases and J by 4 bases, with 7 bases between them. The CDR3 is CASSSRSDTQYF. The CDR3 DNA reads TGTGCCAGCAGTTCCCGGTCAGATACGCAGTATTTT.

This clone was recorded a few times. The rearrangement uses TRBV27 and TRBJ1-5; D gene uncertain. Germline loops: CDR1 MNHEY, CDR2 SMNVEV (reference sequence). The CDR3 extends over 16 amino acids. The V and J ends lost 4 bases and 4 bases respectively, with 17 bases between them. The CDR3: CASSSFLGEGNQPQHF. For the CDR3, the DNA is TGTGCCAGCAGTTCATTCCTAGGCGAAGGTAATCAGCCCCAGCATTTT.

The chain uses TRBV10-1 and TRBJ2-3; D ambiguous. This CDR3 comprises 14 residues. Trimming took 0 bases from V and 2 from J, leaving 6 bases between them. Germline V gene sequence: CDR1 WNHNN, CDR2 SYGVQD (reference sequence). The CDR3 region is CASSESTVTDTQYF. In DNA, the CDR3 is TGCGCCAGCAGTGAGTCGACTGTCACAGATACGCAGTATTTT.

The genes are TRBV3-1 (or the pseudogene TRBV3-2) and TRBJ2-7; perhaps TRBD2 as D (5 bases). V dropped 8 bases and J dropped 2 bases, with 13 bases sitting between them. This CDR3 is built from 13 residues. CDR1 LGHDT and CDR2 YNNKEL come from the germline V gene (reference sequence). The DNA for the CDR3 is TGTGCCAGCGGTAAACCGGGAACCTACGAGCAGTACTTC. Amino acid sequence: CASGKPGTYEQYF.

The chain uses TRBV10-1 and TRBJ2-5, with D perhaps being TRBD1 or TRBD2 (5 bases each). Germline V gives CDR1 WNHNN, CDR2 SYGVQD (reference sequence). V gave up 0 bases and J gave up 4 bases, with 9 bases separating them. The CDR3 runs to 14 residues. CDR3 residues: CASSESTGRETQYF. Written as DNA, the CDR3 is TGCGCCAGCAGTGAGTCGACGGGGCGAGAGACCCAGTACTTC.

The V and J genes are TRBV10-2 and TRBJ2-4, with D possibly being TRBD2 (6 bases). Deletions cut 3 bases from V and 0 bases from J, with 15 bases between. Germline-derived CDR1 and CDR2 are WSHSY and SAAADI. The CDR3 has 17 residues. CDR3 region: CASSEGWGRTAKNIQYF. The CDR3 nucleotides read TGCGCCAGCAGTGAAGGTTGGGGGAGGACAGCCAAAAACATTCAGTACTTC.

The J gene is TRBJ2-7, the V gene TRBV27, with TRBD1 matching 7 bases. Germline V CDR1 and CDR2: MNHEY, SMNVEV (reference sequence). This CDR3 region has 14 residues. Trimming removed 5 bases from V and 2 bases from J; junction bases left unmatched: 6. CDR3 nucleotide sequence: TGTGCCAGCAGTCCGATGGACAGGCCCTACGAGCAGTACTTC. Amino acids: CASSPMDRPYEQYF.

Concerning this clone itself: At one end the junction does not follow the germline gene, possibly because of a read error. This chain connects TRBV18 to TRBJ1-6, with D unclear. Looked up from germline, CDR1 is KGHSH and CDR2 is LQKENI. The CDR3 covers 15 residues. In nucleotides, the CDR3 is TGTGCCAGCTCACCATCCGGGTTTGGGGATTCATCCCTCCACTTT. This codes for CASSPSGFGDSSLHF.